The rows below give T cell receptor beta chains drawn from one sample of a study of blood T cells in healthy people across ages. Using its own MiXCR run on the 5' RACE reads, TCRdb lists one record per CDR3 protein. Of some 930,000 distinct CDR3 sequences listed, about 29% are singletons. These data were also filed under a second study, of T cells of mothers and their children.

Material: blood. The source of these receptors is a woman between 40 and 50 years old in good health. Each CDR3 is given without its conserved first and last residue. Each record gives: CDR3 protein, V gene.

ASRPDRGGPYEQY TRBV28
SHPDFNNEQF TRBV29-1
ASSLRPQGGKAQF TRBV7-9
AGSYRDVETQY TRBV28
SGGRGLNEQF TRBV20-1
SASREETQY TRBV29-1
ASSPTLWESYNEQF TRBV4-2
SVSEAGFGYGYT TRBV20-1
ASSVRLAREDTQY TRBV9
ASSQTPSQPQH TRBV4-3
ASSPTGSEPQH TRBV6-5
ASSWGTGNSYEQY TRBV7-8
ASSSPGVGIQEQY TRBV11-1
ASSYPQVSEQY TRBV6-6
ASSFGGRTEAF TRBV12-3/TRBV12-4
SARDQAGSGNQPQH TRBV20-1